The 28 T cell receptor beta chains below were found in one sample sequenced in a study of read filtering for tumor transcriptome and immune sequencing. This library used about 400 ng RNA and molecular barcoded adaptors spanning alpha/delta and beta/gamma chains. Each CDR3 protein is one row after TCRdb ran MiXCR on the reads. The sample includes approximately 50,000 distinct CDR3 sequences, 20% to 25% seen only once; the top ten take 17%. Sequencing input: a population of CD138-negative cells sorted from bone marrow. These receptors came from a donor over 35 with multiple myeloma.

This clonotype occurred a few times. This rearrangement joins TRBV28 to TRBJ1-1, with 8 nucleotides matching TRBD1. Losses at the gene ends were 5 bases for V and 1 base for J; bases not matched to a gene: 6. This CDR3 has 15 residues. Germline assignment: CDR1 MDHEN and CDR2 SYDVKM. The CDR3 region is CASSPGTGANTEAFF. The DNA of the CDR3 is TGTGCCAGCAGTCCTGGGACAGGAGCGAACACTGAAGCTTTCTTT.

As regards this clonotype: This clone may be a read error of a much larger clone one base away. CDR3 region: CASTRSSRERSGELFF. CDR3 DNA sequence: TGTGCCAGTACTAGATCGTCCCGGGAGAGAAGCGGGGAGCTGTTTTTT. This chain uses TRBV19 with TRBJ2-2, with a tentative D call TRBD2 (6 bases). The CDR3 contains 16 residues. CDR1 LNHDA and CDR2 SQIVND come from the germline V gene (reference sequence). The ends were cut back, 7 bases at V and 7 bases at J, with 22 bases in the middle.

This clonotype was recorded many times. The gene calls are TRBV7-8 and TRBJ2-1; D gene ambiguous. Per the germline V gene, CDR1 is SGHVS and CDR2 is FQNEAQ. V was clipped by 3 bases and J by 0 bases, with 9 bases between them. CDR3 length: 15 amino acids. DNA of the CDR3: TGTGCCAGCAGCTTGGGCAGCTTCTCCTACAATGAGCAGTTCTTC. Translated: CASSLGSFSYNEQFF. Looking up the rest from reference TRBV7-8 and TRBJ2-1 gives the full variable domain: GAGVSQSPRYKVAKRGQDVALRCDPISGHVSLFWYQQALGQGPEFLTYFQNEAQLDKSGLPSDRFFAERPEGSVSTLKIQRTQQEDSAVYLCASSLGSFSYNEQFFGPGTRLTVL.

This clonotype came up once. The V gene is TRBV11-1, the J gene TRBJ2-3; 7 bases line up with TRBD2. V shed 3 bases and J 1 base; nucleotides not matched to a gene: 4. This CDR3 is built from 15 residues. Germline values: CDR1 SGHAT, CDR2 FQDESV (reference sequence). The CDR3 here is CASSFAGVGTDTQYF. Here the CDR3 DNA reads TGTGCCAGCAGCTTCGCGGGAGTGGGCACAGATACGCAGTATTTT.

A remark on this clonotype: A much larger clonotype is one base distant, so this may be a read error. This sequence joins TRBV12-3 or TRBV12-4 and TRBJ2-3; D gene uncertain. This CDR3 is 11 amino acids long. Trimming took 8 bases from V and 6 from J, leaving 9 bases between them. CDR3 loop: CASGRADTQYF. The CDR3 DNA follows: TGTGCCAGCGGTCGGGCGGATACGCAGTATTTT.

The V gene is TRBV6-1, the J gene TRBJ2-3; the D is unclear. This CDR3 spans 15 amino acids. V was trimmed by 2 bases and J by 6 bases, leaving 15 bases between them. Germline V gene sequence: CDR1 MNHNS, CDR2 SASEGT. In DNA form, the CDR3 reads TGTGCCAGCAGTGAATCCCCAGGTTCGGTCGATACGCAGTATTTT. This sequence encodes CASSESPGSVDTQYF.

The table lists this clonotype with many counts. V gene TRBV4-1 combines with J gene TRBJ1-1, with 8 bases identical to TRBD1. With 3 bases clipped from V and 0 bases from J, the junction kept 9 bases outside the gene matches. The CDR3 runs 17 residues. Germline V lookup: CDR1 MGHRA, CDR2 YSYEKL. CDR3 nucleotides: TGCGCCAGCAGCCAGGGGACCGGGACAGGCTTGAACACTGAAGCTTTCTTT. This codes for CASSQGTGTGLNTEAFF.

Ten or more counts support this clonotype. The chain joins TRBV7-9 to TRBJ2-5, with TRBD1 identical over 7 bases. The germline gives CDR1 SEHNR, CDR2 FQNEAQ (reference sequence). There are 15 residues in the CDR3. V was clipped by 4 bases and J by 2 bases; unmatched bases: 7. The DNA of the CDR3 is TGTGCCAGCAGCTATACAGGGGTGTTACAAGAGACCCAGTACTTC. As protein: CASSYTGVLQETQYF.

This clonotype was recorded at least ten times. The J gene is TRBJ1-1, the V gene TRBV6-6; D is uncertain. The V end was cut by 8 bases, the J end by 0 bases, with 16 bases between. The CDR3 runs 15 residues. CDR1 is MNHNY, CDR2 SVGAGI, per germline (reference sequence). CDR3 loop: CASRESRAVNTEAFF. The CDR3 DNA sequence: TGTGCCAGCCGCGAAAGTAGGGCGGTGAACACTGAAGCTTTCTTT.

This clonotype has ten or more counts. The chain uses TRBV27 and TRBJ2-5, with TRBD1 matching 7 bases. The trim removed 10 bases at V and 3 bases at J, leaving 14 bases unmatched. CDR3 length: 15 amino acids. Germline V gene data show CDR1 as MNHEY and CDR2 as SMNVEV (reference sequence). As DNA, the CDR3 is TGTGCCACCTCCCGCGCCGGGACAGAAAAAGAGACCCAGTACTTC. Translation gives CATSRAGTEKETQYF.

With regard to this clonotype: Its ends do not fully match the called genes, so a read error is possible. The V gene is TRBV7-3, the J gene TRBJ2-1; TRBD2 agrees at 10 bases. CDR1 and CDR2 from the germline V gene are SGHTA and FQGTGA. The CDR3 runs to 18 residues. CDR3 coding DNA: TGTGCCAGCAGCCTAACAGGGGTGGCTAGCGGGAGTTACAATGAGCAGTTCTTC. Its translation: CASSLTGVASGSYNEQFF.

This clonotype showed up many times. The chain couples TRBV20-1 to TRBJ1-2, with D unclear. The CDR3 is made up of 14 amino acids. V was clipped by 0 bases and J by 4 bases, with 12 bases between them. The germline V gene has CDR1 DFQATT and CDR2 SNEGSKA (reference sequence). CDR3 loop: CSARDQGDTYGYTF. The DNA for the CDR3 is TGCAGTGCTAGAGATCAAGGAGACACCTATGGCTACACCTTC.

There are a few counts of this clonotype. This chain's CDR3 is CASSRDLAGTQYF. The CDR3 DNA follows: TGTGCCAGCAGTCGGGACTTGGCGGGGACCCAGTACTTC. V and J are TRBV2 and TRBJ2-5, with a possible D match to TRBD2 (6 bases). CDR3 length: 13 amino acids. Trimming pared 5 bases from V and 7 bases from J, leaving 14 bases between. CDR1 is SNHLY, CDR2 FYNNEI, per germline.

This clonotype was detected only a few times. The chain joins TRBV7-9 to TRBJ2-3, with 9 bases matching TRBD2. The germline V gene encodes CDR1 SEHNR and CDR2 FQNEAQ (reference sequence). After removal of 5 bases from V and 1 base from J, the junction contained 10 bases not matched to a gene. The CDR3 contains 17 residues. CDR3 in amino acids: CASSEGLALRGTDTQYF. CDR3 bases: TGTGCCAGCAGCGAGGGACTAGCCCTTCGGGGCACAGATACGCAGTATTTT.

This clonotype was counted between two and nine times. This chain joins TRBV5-1 and TRBJ2-2; TRBD1 matches 12 bases. This CDR3 is 18 amino acids long. Losses at the gene ends were 2 bases for V and 4 bases for J; bases not matched to a gene: 9. Germline V gene sequence: CDR1 SGHRS, CDR2 YFSETQ. As DNA, the CDR3 is TGCGCCAGCAGCTTTCTACTACCGGGACAGGGGGCCACCGGGGAGCTGTTTTTT. Amino acids: CASSFLLPGQGATGELFF.

The chain is built from TRBV6-5 and TRBJ2-5, with no clear D. The germline gives CDR1 MNHEY, CDR2 SVGAGI. V gave up 5 bases and J gave up 5 bases, with 12 bases separating them. The CDR3 loop spans 13 amino acids. CDR3 sequence reads: CASSPGARETQYF. In nucleotides, the CDR3 is TGTGCCAGCAGTCCGGGCGCCCGGGAGACCCAGTACTTC.

At least ten counts were recorded for this clonotype. The chain uses TRBV3-1 and TRBJ2-7; tentative D call: TRBD2 (6 bases). This CDR3 has 16 residues. Germline-derived CDR1 and CDR2 are LGHDT and YNNKEL (reference sequence). Trimming cost V 4 bases and J 3 bases, with 19 bases left between them. The chain's CDR3 is CASSPKWRDNLYEQYF. DNA of the CDR3: TGTGCCAGCAGCCCCAAATGGCGGGATAACCTCTACGAGCAGTACTTC.

This clonotype was seen a few times. The chain joins TRBV30 to TRBJ2-1; D gene ambiguous. Germline-derived CDR1 and CDR2 are GTSNPN and SVGIG (reference sequence). Trimming stripped 0 bases from V and 5 bases from J, with 8 bases between. The CDR3 runs 13 residues. The CDR3 sequence: CAWSVNYNNEQFF. The CDR3 DNA reads TGTGCCTGGAGTGTAAACTATAACAATGAGCAGTTCTTC.

In the case of this clonotype: Germline is not matched at one junction end, which may reflect a read error. The rearrangement links TRBV6-5 to TRBJ2-6; possibly TRBD1 for D (5 bases). The germline V gene has CDR1 MNHEY and CDR2 SVGAGI. CDR3 length: 17 residues. The CDR3 reads CASSYSKLVYGANFLTF. CDR3 nucleotides: TGTGCCAGCAGTTACTCGAAGTTGGTATATGGGGCCAACTTCCTGACTTTC.

This clonotype has at least ten counts. This chain connects TRBV5-1 to TRBJ2-3; 13 bases map to TRBD2. The CDR3 extends over 15 amino acids. V shed 4 bases, J shed 6 bases, and the junction held 5 bases outside the gene matches. Per germline, CDR1 SGHRS and CDR2 YFSETQ. DNA of the CDR3: TGCGCCAGCAGCAGTGGGACTAGCGGGGTGGATACGCAGTATTTT. This translates into CASSSGTSGVDTQYF.

The chain couples TRBV6-6 to TRBJ2-1; 12 bases map to TRBD2. Germline values: CDR1 MNHNY, CDR2 SVGAGI (reference sequence). CDR3 length: 19 residues. V lost 0 bases, J lost 2 bases, and 8 bases stayed unmatched. The CDR3 is CASSYSTLAGGGPYNEQFF. The CDR3 DNA reads as TGTGCCAGCAGTTACTCAACCCTAGCGGGAGGGGGTCCCTACAATGAGCAGTTCTTC.

The chain has TRBV24-1 and TRBJ2-5; 9 bases line up with TRBD2. The CDR3 is made up of 17 amino acids. Germline V lookup: CDR1 KGHDR, CDR2 SFDVKD. V shed 3 bases, J shed 6 bases, and the junction held 13 bases outside the gene matches. CDR3 sequence (DNA): TGTGCCACCAGTGATCCGCACGCTAAGCGGGAGGCGAAGACCCAGTACTTC. It yields the protein CATSDPHAKREAKTQYF.

This clonotype was seen at least ten times. The genes are TRBV30 and TRBJ1-2; no definite D call. This CDR3 region has 12 residues. V lost 2 bases and J 5 bases, leaving 9 bases between the germline ends. Germline-derived CDR1 and CDR2 are GTSNPN and SVGIG (reference sequence). The CDR3 region is CAWSKAGYGYTF. The CDR3 coding sequence is TGTGCCTGGAGTAAGGCGGGGTATGGCTACACCTTC.

This clonotype was counted ten times or more. This chain links TRBV28 with TRBJ2-7, with 7 nucleotides matching TRBD1. The germline CDR1 and CDR2 sequences are MDHEN and SYDVKM. Trimming took 2 bases from V and 9 from J; bases not matched to a gene: 4. This CDR3 is built from 12 residues. CDR3 residues: CASSLGDSPQYF. As DNA, the CDR3 is TGTGCCAGCAGTTTAGGGGACAGCCCGCAGTACTTC. The complete variable domain, with remaining parts taken from reference TRBV28 and TRBJ2-7, reads DVKVTQSSRYLVKRTGEKVFLECVQDMDHENMFWYRQDPGLGLRLIYFSYDVKMKEKGDIPEGYSVSREKKERFSLILESASTNQTSMYLCASSLGDSPQYFGPGTRLTVT.

The table lists this clonotype with a few counts. The rearrangement uses TRBV20-1 and TRBJ2-7; 7 bases fit TRBD2. Germline V gene data show CDR1 as DFQATT and CDR2 as SNEGSKA (reference sequence). CDR3 size: 13 residues. After removal of 5 bases from V and 0 bases from J, the junction contained 4 bases not matched to a gene. CDR3 amino acids: CSAPSGASYEQYF. The DNA for the CDR3 is TGCAGTGCTCCTAGCGGAGCCTCCTACGAGCAGTACTTC.

As for this clonotype: This may stem from a read error, because a much larger clone lies one nucleotide away. The rearrangement uses TRBV4-1 and TRBJ2-1; maybe TRBD2 (6 bases). Germline CDR1 and CDR2: MGHRA and YSYEKL. Trimming left V 0 bases short and J 8 bases short, with 17 bases between. The CDR3 runs 16 residues. CDR3 loop: CASSQEEASRRDEQFF. The CDR3 nucleotides read TGCGCCAGCAGCCAAGAAGAGGCTAGCAGGAGGGATGAGCAGTTCTTC.

In this sample, this clonotype turned up many times. The chain links TRBV21-1 to TRBJ2-1. TRBV21-1 is flagged as a pseudogene. The CDR3 covers 19 residues. CDR3 sequence: CASITSMTEWKGRDNEQFF. CDR3 nucleotide sequence: TGTGCCAGCATCACTTCCATGACGGAGTGGAAAGGTAGAGACAATGAGCAGTTCTTC.

This clonotype was counted many times. The V and J genes are TRBV3-1 and TRBJ2-1; 12 nucleotides match TRBD2. The CDR3 sequence is 18 residues long. Germline values: CDR1 LGHDT, CDR2 YNNKEL (reference sequence). With V trimmed by 0 bases and J by 7 bases, 10 bases remained unmatched. CDR3 in amino acids: CASSQDRTSGEFLNEQFF. As DNA, the CDR3 is TGTGCCAGCAGCCAAGATAGGACTAGCGGGGAATTTCTGAATGAGCAGTTCTTC.